This note documents a single TCR beta chain sequence. What it binds is not known. The germline V gene encodes CDR1 SGHRS and CDR2 YFSETQ. This CDR3 comprises 14 residues. V shed 5 bases and J shed 3 bases, with 14 bases lying between them. The data belong to a study of post-analysis software for immune sequencing data. Study results and limitations: A handful of TRBV segments (TRBV5-6, TRBV5-1 and TRBV20-1 among them) occurred more frequently in patients than in controls.

TCR beta libraries were prepared from cDNA with unique molecular identifiers. In TCRdb, the PCR reads were re-called with MiXCR into one record per CDR3 protein. The table shows roughly 620,000 distinct CDR3 sequences, with roughly 46% occurring only once. This clonotype was sampled from a girl aged 5-17 years with multiple sclerosis. Material for sequencing was blood. J is TRBJ1-1 and V is TRBV5-1, with unresolved D. This CDR3 reads CASRPGGADTEAFF. CDR3 bases: TGCGCCAGCAGACCGGGAGGCGCGGACACTGAAGCTTTCTTT.